Presented here are 23 T cell receptor beta chains from one specimen sequenced in a study of neurological immune-mediated disorders. A single record per CDR3 protein comes from TCRdb applying MiXCR to the 5' RACE reads. Of 81,000 or so distinct CDR3 sequences in the sample, about 5.5% were seen once. Sequenced material: PBMCs. Source of these receptors: a woman aged 25 to 39 with multiple sclerosis.

This clonotype occurred many times. The V gene is TRBV6-5, the J gene TRBJ1-1, with TRBD1 matching over 7 bases. Per germline, CDR1 MNHEY and CDR2 SVGAGI. The V and J ends lost 0 bases and 0 bases, in that order; junction bases with no gene match: 4. The CDR3 runs 16 residues. The chain's CDR3 is CASSYSLGTVNTEAFF. DNA for the CDR3: TGTGCCAGCAGTTACTCTTTAGGGACAGTGAACACTGAAGCTTTCTTT.

This clonotype was observed many times. The chain is built from TRBV10-3 and TRBJ1-1, with 7 positions matching TRBD1. This CDR3 comprises 14 residues. Germline trimming cut 5 bases from V and 14 bases from J; bases unmatched to any gene: 17. Germline loops: CDR1 ENHRY, CDR2 SYGVKD. CDR3 DNA: TGTGCCATCAGTCAAGGGACAGAGACTCGCAGGGGCTTCTTT. This codes for CAISQGTETRRGFF.

The rearrangement joins TRBV14 to TRBJ2-7, with TRBD1 matching over 9 bases. The germline V gene encodes CDR1 SGHDN and CDR2 FVKESK. J was trimmed by 2 bases and V by 1 base; bases with no gene match: 3. The CDR3 loop spans 15 amino acids. CDR3 DNA sequence: TGTGCCAGCAGCCAAGTACGGACAGGGGCCTACGAGCAGTACTTC. Translated, it gives CASSQVRTGAYEQYF.

This clonotype appeared many times. The J gene is TRBJ2-7, the V gene TRBV5-1, with 8 nucleotides matching TRBD1. The CDR3 runs 15 residues. From germline, CDR1 is SGHRS and CDR2 YFSETQ. V was pared by 0 bases and J by 3 bases, with 5 bases of the junction left unmatched. CDR3 loop: CASSLERTGFYEQYF. CDR3 in DNA: TGCGCCAGCAGCTTGGAAAGGACAGGGTTCTACGAGCAGTACTTC.

This clonotype has a single count. A read error may produce the germline difference seen at one junction end. The rearrangement uses TRBV12-3 or TRBV12-4 and TRBJ1-6; D unresolved. This CDR3 contains 16 residues. The CDR3 here is CASRHHLREKNSPLHF. The CDR3 bases are TGTGCCAGCAGACACCACCTCCGGGAAAAAAATTCACCCCTACACTTT.

This clonotype was recorded at least ten times. The rearrangement links TRBV11-2 to TRBJ2-1, with 7 bases that match TRBD1. J gave up 5 bases and V 3 bases, and 7 bases lay outside the gene matches. This CDR3 contains 15 residues. Germline V lookup: CDR1 SGHAT, CDR2 FQNNGV. In DNA, the CDR3 is TGTGCCAGCAGCTTGGGGACAGCCTACAACAATGAGCAGTTCTTC. As protein: CASSLGTAYNNEQFF.

This clonotype was observed at least ten times. The chain recombines TRBV6-6 with TRBJ2-7; D ambiguous. Germline CDR1 and CDR2: MNHNY and SVGAGI (reference sequence). This CDR3 is built from 13 residues. V was shortened by 0 bases and J by 3 bases, with 6 bases between the two germline ends. CDR3 DNA sequence: TGTGCCAGCAGTTACTCGAGGAACTACGAGCAGTACGTC. Its protein product is CASSYSRNYEQYV.

This chain joins TRBV10-3 and TRBJ2-1, with 14 bases lining up with TRBD2. This CDR3 spans 15 amino acids. From germline, CDR1 is ENHRY and CDR2 SYGVKD. V shed 1 base and J 10 bases; nucleotides not matched to a gene: 3. DNA for the CDR3: TGTGCCATCAGTGAGTTGGGGACTAGCGGGGGCGAGCAGTTCTTC. Translating it yields CAISELGTSGGEQFF.

The sample holds many counts of this clonotype. V gene TRBV5-1 combines with J gene TRBJ1-1; 7 bases are a match to TRBD1. With V trimmed by 7 bases and J by 1 base, 4 bases remained unmatched. CDR1 and CDR2 from the germline V gene are SGHRS and YFSETQ. This CDR3 is 13 amino acids long. CDR3 sequence (DNA): TGCGCCAGCGGAGGACAGGAGAACACTGAAGCTTTCTTT. This translates into CASGGQENTEAFF.

This clonotype was counted at least ten times. V usage is TRBV5-1 and J usage is TRBJ2-7; possibly TRBD1 for D (6 bases). This CDR3 is 17 amino acids long. Germline-derived CDR1 and CDR2 are SGHRS and YFSETQ. V was shortened by 3 bases and J by 2 bases, with 21 bases between the two germline ends. CDR3 bases: TGCGCCAGCAGCTCGACATATACGGACAGCACTGCCTACGAGCAGTACTTC. Its protein product is CASSSTYTDSTAYEQYF. Drawing the rest from reference TRBV5-1 and TRBJ2-7, the complete variable domain is KAGVTQTPRYLIKTRGQQVTLSCSPISGHRSVSWYQQTPGQGLQFLFEYFSETQRNKGNFPGRFSGRQFSNSRSEMNVSTLELGDSALYLCASSSTYTDSTAYEQYFGPGTRLTVT.

Ten or more counts support this clonotype. V and J are TRBV5-1 and TRBJ1-1, with no clear D. V was shortened by 0 bases and J by 1 base, with 10 bases between the two germline ends. Germline values: CDR1 SGHRS, CDR2 YFSETQ. This CDR3 is built from 15 residues. CDR3 nucleotides: TGCGCCAGCAGCTTGGTTGTCGGAAGGAACACTGAAGCTTTCTTT. It codes for CASSLVVGRNTEAFF. Variable domain in full (rest from reference TRBV5-1 and TRBJ1-1): KAGVTQTPRYLIKTRGQQVTLSCSPISGHRSVSWYQQTPGQGLQFLFEYFSETQRNKGNFPGRFSGRQFSNSRSEMNVSTLELGDSALYLCASSLVVGRNTEAFFGQGTRLTVV.

The genes are TRBV5-1 and TRBJ2-1, with D perhaps TRBD2 (5 bases). The germline V gene encodes CDR1 SGHRS and CDR2 YFSETQ. Trimming stripped 4 bases from V and 0 bases from J, with 11 bases between. This CDR3 is 15 amino acids long. The CDR3: CASSLAIDSYNEQFF. The DNA of the CDR3 is TGCGCCAGCAGCCTAGCTATCGACTCCTACAATGAGCAGTTCTTC.

There are many counts of this clonotype. The genes are TRBV15 and TRBJ1-2; D is undetermined. Trimming took 0 bases from V and 3 from J, leaving 5 bases between them. The CDR3 sequence is 13 residues long. Germline V gene data show CDR1 as LNHNV and CDR2 as YYDKDF (reference sequence). DNA for the CDR3: TGTGCCACCAGCAGAGAAGCGGACTATGGCTACACCTTC. Its protein is CATSREADYGYTF.

This clonotype was seen a handful of times. V and J are TRBV5-5 and TRBJ2-3, with 9 bases fitting TRBD1. Losses at the gene ends were 4 bases for V and 3 bases for J; bases not matched to a gene: 9. Germline V gene sequence: CDR1 SGHKS, CDR2 YYEKEE (reference sequence). This CDR3 contains 16 residues. Here the CDR3 reads CASSGRTGTGTDTQYF. CDR3 coding DNA: TGTGCCAGCAGCGGAAGGACCGGGACAGGGACAGATACGCAGTATTTT.

This clonotype was seen ten or more times. The V and J genes are TRBV5-1 and TRBJ1-1; 7 positions match TRBD1. The V gene end was trimmed by 0 bases and the J gene end by 8 bases; junction bases not matched to a gene: 4. The CDR3 extends over 13 amino acids. The germline CDR1 and CDR2 sequences are SGHRS and YFSETQ. CDR3 nucleotides: TGCGCCAGCAGCTTGGACAGGGGCGGAGAAGCTTTCTTT. This encodes CASSLDRGGEAFF.

This clonotype was observed many times. The genes are TRBV5-1 and TRBJ2-3, with TRBD2 matching 12 bases. Germline V gives CDR1 SGHRS, CDR2 YFSETQ. The CDR3 runs 16 residues. After removal of 3 bases from V and 2 bases from J, the junction contained 4 bases not matched to a gene. The CDR3 DNA reads TGCGCCAGCAGCTCGCGACTAGCGGGAGACACAGATACGCAGTATTTT. Translating gives CASSSRLAGDTDTQYF. The variable domain in full, completed from reference TRBV5-1 and TRBJ2-3, reads KAGVTQTPRYLIKTRGQQVTLSCSPISGHRSVSWYQQTPGQGLQFLFEYFSETQRNKGNFPGRFSGRQFSNSRSEMNVSTLELGDSALYLCASSSRLAGDTDTQYFGPGTRLTVL.

The genes are TRBV20-1 and TRBJ2-3; no clear D. Trimming pared 6 bases from V and 2 bases from J, leaving 12 bases between. Germline V gene data show CDR1 as DFQATT and CDR2 as SNEGSKA (reference sequence). This CDR3 spans 13 amino acids. The CDR3 reads CSALTDSTDTQYF. For the CDR3, the DNA is TGCAGTGCGCTGACCGACTCCACAGATACGCAGTATTTT.

This clonotype showed up many times. The rearrangement links TRBV20-1 to TRBJ1-1; D gene unclear. With 3 bases removed from V and 11 bases from J, the gap between germline ends came to 19 bases. Germline V gene data show CDR1 as DFQATT and CDR2 as SNEGSKA (reference sequence). This CDR3 contains 13 residues. The chain's CDR3 is CSASPEAGRRAFF. DNA for the CDR3: TGCAGTGCTAGTCCGGAGGCAGGTCGGAGGGCTTTCTTT.

The table lists this clonotype with many counts. This chain links TRBV20-1 with TRBJ2-7; D gene ambiguous. The ends were cut back, 6 bases at V and 6 bases at J, with 12 bases in the middle. Germline CDR1 is DFQATT and CDR2 is SNEGSKA (reference sequence). This CDR3 has 11 amino acids. CDR3 bases: TGCAGTGCGTTCGGCGCGCGCGAGCAGTACTTC. This sequence encodes CSAFGAREQYF.

This clonotype was picked up a small number of times. The chain combines TRBV5-1 with TRBJ1-4; D not resolved. CDR1 and CDR2 (germline): SGHRS, YFSETQ. V lost 1 base, J lost 5 bases, and 3 bases lay in between. The length of the CDR3 is 12 residues. CDR3 sequence (DNA): TGCGCCAGCAGCTTGCAGAATGAAAAACTGTTTTTT. Protein: CASSLQNEKLFF.

This clonotype was seen many times. The chain recombines TRBV28 with TRBJ1-1, with 7 bases fitting TRBD1. Looked up from germline, CDR1 is MDHEN and CDR2 is SYDVKM. The CDR3 is made up of 16 amino acids. J was trimmed by 0 bases and V by 6 bases; bases with no gene match: 10. In DNA form, the CDR3 reads TGTGCCAGCAGCCCACACACAGGGGCCATGAACACTGAAGCTTTCTTT. Protein product: CASSPHTGAMNTEAFF.

This clonotype was detected many times. The V gene is TRBV20-1, the J gene TRBJ2-1, with 11 bases that match TRBD2. The trim removed 5 bases at V and 12 bases at J, leaving 12 bases unmatched. Germline V gene data show CDR1 as DFQATT and CDR2 as SNEGSKA (reference sequence). The CDR3 is made up of 14 amino acids. CDR3 loop: CSAPWTSGPARQFF. The CDR3 DNA sequence: TGCAGTGCTCCTTGGACTAGCGGGCCGGCCCGGCAGTTCTTC.

CDR3 nucleotide sequence: TGCAGTGCTAAGTTGGGGTTCTCTACGGATGAGCAGTTCTTC. Protein: CSAKLGFSTDEQFF. The V call is TRBV20-1, the J call TRBJ2-1; no definite D call. The CDR3 runs to 14 residues. The germline gives CDR1 DFQATT, CDR2 SNEGSKA (reference sequence). Trimming took 4 bases from V and 8 from J, leaving 18 bases between them.